Each of the 8 T cell receptor beta chains below was sequenced from the same sample in a study of response to subunit inactivated influenza vaccine (dated by TCRdb to about 2018). Receptor amplification or capture employed RT-PCR. The instrument given in TCRdb is Illumina HiSeq 2500. Starting from the raw public reads, TCRdb applied fastp trimming at Q25, assembled clones with MiXCR and retained in-frame beta chains. Every distinct CDR3 protein forms one entry, paired with its most common genes and DNA. In all, the sample holds 590,000 or so distinct CDR3 sequences, and less than 15% of those were seen once. The ten top clones hold roughly 7.2% of the sample. Sequencing was performed on PBMCs from blood, taken less than 15 days before vaccination. The receptors here all came from a man in his fifties or sixties who received an inactivated influenza vaccine. Donor details come from another sample of the same person, matched by shared clones.

The rearrangement joins TRBV2 to TRBJ2-2, with a tentative D call TRBD2 (7 bases). Trimming took 6 bases from V and 3 from J, leaving 17 bases between them. The germline V gene has CDR1 SNHLY and CDR2 FYNNEI. The CDR3 sequence is 16 residues long. The CDR3 here is CASSVWGAGDTGELFF. CDR3 DNA: TGTGCCAGCAGCGTTTGGGGGGCGGGAGACACCGGGGAGCTGTTTTTT.

The chain links TRBV6-2 or TRBV6-3 to TRBJ2-2; 11 nucleotides align to TRBD2. Trimming removed 4 bases from V and 5 bases from J; junction bases left unmatched: 6. Germline V CDR1 and CDR2: MNHEY, SVGEGT. This CDR3 spans 16 amino acids. The CDR3 DNA reads TGTGCCAGCAGTTTCCCTAGCGGGAGGCTTACCGGGGAGCTGTTTTTT. As protein: CASSFPSGRLTGELFF.

The chain joins TRBV10-3 to TRBJ2-7; maybe TRBD1 (5 bases). Germline V gene sequence: CDR1 ENHRY, CDR2 SYGVKD. The V end lost 10 bases, the J end lost 2 bases, and 12 bases lay between the germline ends. The CDR3 runs to 12 residues. Here the CDR3 reads CATTDSPYEQYF. The DNA of the CDR3 is TGTGCCACCACTGACAGCCCCTACGAGCAGTACTTC.

Only a few counts were recorded for this clonotype. This chain links TRBV7-9 with TRBJ1-6, with 7 positions matching TRBD1. CDR1 is SEHNR, CDR2 FQNEAQ, per germline (reference sequence). V lost 5 bases and J lost 7; bases outside the gene matches: 8. The CDR3 has 15 amino acids. DNA of the CDR3: TGTGCCAGCAGCCGGGAAGGCAGGGGGAATTCACCCCTCCACTTT. The encoded protein is CASSREGRGNSPLHF.

This clonotype showed up just a few times. The CDR3: CASTPRGQGAGEQYF. In DNA form, the CDR3 reads TGCGCCAGCACTCCCAGGGGACAGGGGGCAGGCGAGCAGTACTTC. This chain links TRBV10-2 with TRBJ2-7; 12 nucleotides agree with TRBD1. This CDR3 contains 15 residues. Germline CDR1 is WSHSY and CDR2 is SAAADI. After removal of 7 bases from V and 6 bases from J, the junction contained 10 bases not matched to a gene.

This clonotype was counted only a few times. The V gene is TRBV27, the J gene TRBJ2-1, with D possibly being TRBD1 (8 bases). Looked up from germline, CDR1 is MNHEY and CDR2 is SMNVEV (reference sequence). This CDR3 has 15 residues. Between the trimmed V and J ends, which lost 4 bases and 8 bases, there was a span of 18 bases. The CDR3 spells CASSWGGARGHEQFF. CDR3 nucleotides: TGTGCCAGCAGTTGGGGGGGCGCCAGGGGGCATGAGCAGTTCTTC.

The chain combines TRBV6-2 or TRBV6-3 with TRBJ2-7; 12 nucleotides match TRBD1. The CDR3 sequence is 15 residues long. Germline CDR1 and CDR2: MNHEY and SVGEGT. Trimming at V came to 2 bases and at J to 6 bases, leaving 5 bases not matched to a gene. The CDR3 DNA is TGTGCCAGCAGTTACAGGGGACAGGGGGCGTCCGAGCAGTACTTC. It codes for CASSYRGQGASEQYF.

This clonotype was seen only once. V gene TRBV20-1 combines with J gene TRBJ2-5, with D tentatively TRBD2 (6 bases). This CDR3 contains 16 residues. Germline CDR1 and CDR2: DFQATT and SNEGSKA (reference sequence). Trimming stripped 4 bases from V and 5 bases from J, with 23 bases between. DNA for the CDR3: TGCAGTGCTACAGGGTCGGAGGGGACCCGGGGGGAGACCCAGTACTTC. This encodes CSATGSEGTRGETQYF.